What follows is one T cell receptor beta chain and its context. Its specificity is unknown. The source of the sample is a study of PD-1 blockade in classical Hodgkin lymphoma. Study findings and constraints: Significant TCR diversity gains by C4D1 occurred in CD4+ but not CD8+ cells. With respect to the repertoire differences, their causes, possibly disease activity or prior therapy, remain undefined. Exclusion removed patients who began nivolumab under 1 year after ASCT.

Using immunoSEQ multiplex PCR, the repertoire was profiled, and TCRdb retains in-frame clones only, with some absent. The sample shows some 150,000 clones, 78% of them seen only once. Looked up from germline, CDR1 is MNHNY and CDR2 is SVGAGI (reference sequence). V lost 2 bases, J lost 7 bases, and 5 bases stayed unmatched. The CDR3 spans 15 residues. Each of the patients experienced relapse following autologous stem cell transplantation, and their brentuximab vedotin exposure differed. The J gene is TRBJ1-6, the V gene TRBV6-6; TRBD1 matches at 7 bases. Source: peripheral blood mononuclear cells (PBMCs), taken before the second cycle of nivolumab. The TCR sequence derives from a human donor with classical Hodgkin lymphoma. CDR3 in DNA: TGTGCCAGCAGTTACGGCGACAGGGTGAATTCACCCCTCCACTTT. The encoded protein is CASSYGDRVNSPLHF.